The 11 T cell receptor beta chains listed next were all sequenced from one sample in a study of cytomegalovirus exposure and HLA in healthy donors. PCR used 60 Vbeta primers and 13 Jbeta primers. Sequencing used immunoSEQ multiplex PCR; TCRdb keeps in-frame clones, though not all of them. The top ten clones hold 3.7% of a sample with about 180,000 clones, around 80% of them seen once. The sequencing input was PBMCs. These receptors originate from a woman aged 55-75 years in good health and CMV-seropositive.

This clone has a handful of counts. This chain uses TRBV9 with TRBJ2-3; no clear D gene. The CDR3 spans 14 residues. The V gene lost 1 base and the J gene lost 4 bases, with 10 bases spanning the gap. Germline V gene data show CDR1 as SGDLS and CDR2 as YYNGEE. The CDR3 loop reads CASSVMGSPDTQYF. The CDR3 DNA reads TGTGCCAGCAGCGTAATGGGTAGCCCAGATACGCAGTATTTT.

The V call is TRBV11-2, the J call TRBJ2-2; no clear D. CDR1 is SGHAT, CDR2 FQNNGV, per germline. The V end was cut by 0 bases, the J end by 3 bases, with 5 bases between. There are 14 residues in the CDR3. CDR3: CASSLDFDTGELFF. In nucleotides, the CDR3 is TGTGCCAGCAGCTTAGACTTCGACACCGGGGAGCTGTTTTTT.

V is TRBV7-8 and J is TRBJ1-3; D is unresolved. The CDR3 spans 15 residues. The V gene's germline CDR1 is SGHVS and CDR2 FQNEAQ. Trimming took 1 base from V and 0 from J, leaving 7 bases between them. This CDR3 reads CASSLEGLSGNTIYF. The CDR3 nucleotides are TGTGCCAGCAGCTTAGAAGGACTCTCTGGAAACACCATATATTTT.

The CDR3 bases are TGTGCCAGCAGCTCACAGGCCTCGTCTGAAGCTTTCTTT. Its protein product is CASSSQASSEAFF. The chain joins TRBV7-2 to TRBJ1-1; tentatively, D is TRBD1 (5 bases). The V and J ends lost 4 bases and 6 bases respectively, with 12 bases between them. This CDR3 spans 13 amino acids. Germline CDR1 reads SGHTA; CDR2 reads FQGNSA.

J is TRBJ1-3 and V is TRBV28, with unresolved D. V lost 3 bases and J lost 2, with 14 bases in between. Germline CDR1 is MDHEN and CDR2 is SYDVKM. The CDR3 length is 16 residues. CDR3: CASSLVSAPPGNTIYF. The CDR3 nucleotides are TGTGCCAGCAGTTTGGTCAGCGCACCCCCTGGAAACACCATATATTTT.

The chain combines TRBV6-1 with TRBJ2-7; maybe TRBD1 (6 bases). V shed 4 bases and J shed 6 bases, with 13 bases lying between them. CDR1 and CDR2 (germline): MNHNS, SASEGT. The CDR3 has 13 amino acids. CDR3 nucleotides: TGTGCCAGCAGTGCTCCACCAGGGGCCGAGCAGTACTTC. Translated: CASSAPPGAEQYF.

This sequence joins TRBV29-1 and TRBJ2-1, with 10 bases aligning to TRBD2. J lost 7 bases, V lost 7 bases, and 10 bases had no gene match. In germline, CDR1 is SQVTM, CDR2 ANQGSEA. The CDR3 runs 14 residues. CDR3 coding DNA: TGCAGCGCCGGAGGTGGGACTAGCGCGAATGAGCAGTTCTTC. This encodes CSAGGGTSANEQFF.

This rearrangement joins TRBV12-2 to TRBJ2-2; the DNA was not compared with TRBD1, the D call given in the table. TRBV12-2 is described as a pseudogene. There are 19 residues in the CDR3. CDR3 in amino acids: CASRLERGCGRTNTGELFF. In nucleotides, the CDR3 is TGTGCAAGTCGCTTAGAGAGGGGGTGCGGAAGGACGAACACCGGGGAGCTGTTTTTT.

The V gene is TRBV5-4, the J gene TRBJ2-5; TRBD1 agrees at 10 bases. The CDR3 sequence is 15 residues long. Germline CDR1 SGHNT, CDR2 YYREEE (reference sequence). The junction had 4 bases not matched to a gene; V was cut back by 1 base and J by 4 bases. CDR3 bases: TGTGCCAGCAGCTTGCAAGGACAGGGGGGAGAGACCCAGTACTTC. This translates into CASSLQGQGGETQYF.

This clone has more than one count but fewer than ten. This CDR3 reads CASVGRAQEETQYF. Here the CDR3 DNA reads TGTGCCAGCGTGGGCAGGGCCCAGGAAGAGACCCAGTACTTC. The chain employs TRBV28 and TRBJ2-5, with a tentative D call TRBD1 (5 bases). Germline V gives CDR1 MDHEN, CDR2 SYDVKM. The V end was cut by 8 bases, the J end by 3 bases, with 16 bases between. This CDR3 contains 14 residues.

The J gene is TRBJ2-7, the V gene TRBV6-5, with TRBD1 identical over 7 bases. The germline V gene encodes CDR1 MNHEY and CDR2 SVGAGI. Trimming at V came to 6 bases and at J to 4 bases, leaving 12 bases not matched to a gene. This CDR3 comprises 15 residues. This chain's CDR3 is CASRRSVTGIYEQYF. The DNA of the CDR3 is TGTGCCAGCAGACGCTCAGTGACAGGGATTTACGAGCAGTACTTC.